This T cell receptor beta chain derives from a study of graft-versus-host responses after intestinal transplantation. Study summary: Tacrolimus plus steroids were given to all recipients for around three years, preceded by anti-thymocyte globulin induction. General study points: Present in recipient marrow, GvH clones included some that appeared first in ileum or blood.

Germline assignment: CDR1 MGHRA and CDR2 YSYEKL. Trimming left V 2 bases short and J 4 bases short, with 9 bases between. This CDR3 contains 14 residues. Concerning this clone itself: Its antigen is unidentified.

TCRdb's table, derived via immunoSEQ multiplex PCR, lists solely in-frame clones and lacks some. This table has tens of thousands of clones, 84% appearing once. The V gene is TRBV4-1, the J gene TRBJ2-1, with D perhaps matching TRBD2 (5 bases). The source of this sequence is a human donor who was the organ donor for an intestinal transplant. Sample: unstimulated CD4+ T cells sorted from spleen or lymph node cells, taken before transplant. CDR3 protein: CASSQPGGYNEQFF. DNA for the CDR3: TGCGCCAGCAGCCAACCGGGCGGGTACAATGAGCAGTTCTTC.